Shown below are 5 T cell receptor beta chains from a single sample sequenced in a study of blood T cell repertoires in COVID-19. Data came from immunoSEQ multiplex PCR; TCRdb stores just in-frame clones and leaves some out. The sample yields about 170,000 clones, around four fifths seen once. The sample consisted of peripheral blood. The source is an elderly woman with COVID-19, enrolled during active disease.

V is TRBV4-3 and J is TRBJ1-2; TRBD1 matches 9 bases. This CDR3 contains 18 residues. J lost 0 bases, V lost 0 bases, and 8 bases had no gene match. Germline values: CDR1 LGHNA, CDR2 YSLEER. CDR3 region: CASSQDRRTGESNYGYTF. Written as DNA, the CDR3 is TGCGCCAGCAGCCAAGATAGGAGGACAGGGGAATCTAACTATGGCTACACCTTC.

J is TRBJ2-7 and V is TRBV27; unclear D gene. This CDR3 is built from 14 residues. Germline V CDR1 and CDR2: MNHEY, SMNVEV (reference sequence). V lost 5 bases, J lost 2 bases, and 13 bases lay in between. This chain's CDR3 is CASSPSRYTYEQYF. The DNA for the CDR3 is TGTGCCAGCAGTCCGTCTAGATATACCTACGAGCAGTACTTC.

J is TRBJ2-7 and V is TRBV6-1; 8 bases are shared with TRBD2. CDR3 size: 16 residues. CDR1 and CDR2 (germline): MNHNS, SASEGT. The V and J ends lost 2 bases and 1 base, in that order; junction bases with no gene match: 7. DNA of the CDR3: TGTGCCAGCAGTGAATCTAGCGGGCAAAAGTCCTACGAGCAGTACTTC. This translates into CASSESSGQKSYEQYF.

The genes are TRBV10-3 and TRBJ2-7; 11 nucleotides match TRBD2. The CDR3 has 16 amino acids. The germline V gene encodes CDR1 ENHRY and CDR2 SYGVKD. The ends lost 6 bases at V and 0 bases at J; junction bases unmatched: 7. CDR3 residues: CAIRIGTSGNSYEQYF. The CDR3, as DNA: TGTGCCATCAGGATTGGGACTAGCGGAAACTCCTACGAGCAGTACTTC.

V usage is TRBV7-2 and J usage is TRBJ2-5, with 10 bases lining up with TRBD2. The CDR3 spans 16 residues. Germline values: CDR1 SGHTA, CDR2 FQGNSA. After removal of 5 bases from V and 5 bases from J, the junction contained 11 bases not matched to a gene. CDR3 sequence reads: CASSATRSGGDETQYF. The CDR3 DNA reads TGTGCCAGCAGCGCCACACGGAGCGGGGGGGACGAGACCCAGTACTTC.